This TCR beta chain was documented in a study of CD8 T cells in Susac syndrome. Points from the study as a whole: An acknowledgment was made by the study that its TCR sequencing and HLA analysis involved relatively few individuals.

While CD8+ and CD4+ T cells were isolated negatively, TEMRA cells were enriched by FACS. Germline loops: CDR1 LGHDT, CDR2 YNNKEL (reference sequence). This CDR3 is built from 14 residues. V dropped 4 bases and J dropped 9 bases, with 18 bases sitting between them. Random hexamers were used to reverse transcribe an amount of about 0.45 to 1 ug RNA. TCRdb reprocessed the immunoSEQ multiplex PCR reads with MiXCR, giving one entry per CDR3 protein. Found here are 160,000 or so distinct CDR3 sequences, 90% to 95% of them singletons; the top ten hold approximately 0.14%. To note about this clonotype: Its antigen is not identified.

Sequenced sample: CD4+ T cells from PBMCs. The chain has TRBV3-1 and TRBJ2-5; possibly TRBD1 for D (6 bases). The source of this sequence is a human donor in good health. The CDR3 loop is CASSPSGAQGAQYF. CDR3 nucleotides: TGTGCCAGCAGCCCCTCAGGGGCCCAAGGGGCCCAGTACTTC.